A single sample gave rise to the 8 T cell receptor beta chains below, sequenced in a study of siplizumab effects on memory and regulatory T cells. Here immunoSEQ multiplex PCR was the method, and the copy in TCRdb shows in-frame clones only, minus some. The data show 100,000 or so clones, 91% seen once. Sequences were obtained from CD4+ T cells sorted from blood. These receptors came from a human donor in good health.

The chain recombines TRBV7-9 with TRBJ2-1, with D perhaps given as TRBD1 or TRBD2 (5 bases each). The CDR3 runs to 15 residues. The V and J ends lost 1 base and 4 bases respectively, with 11 bases between them. CDR1 is SEHNR and CDR2 is FQNEAQ in the germline V gene (reference sequence). Here the CDR3 reads CASSLVGVGYNEQFF. CDR3 DNA sequence: TGTGCCAGCAGCTTAGTGGGGGTCGGGTACAATGAGCAGTTCTTC.

The chain uses TRBV19 and TRBJ1-1, with D possibly matching TRBD1 (6 bases). The V end was cut by 2 bases, the J end by 1 base, with 8 bases between. The CDR3 covers 14 residues. Germline lookup yields CDR1 LNHDA and CDR2 SQIVND (reference sequence). In nucleotides, the CDR3 is TGTGCCAGTAGTATAACGGGACAGAACACTGAAGCTTTCTTT. The encoded protein is CASSITGQNTEAFF.

V gene TRBV6-5 combines with J gene TRBJ1-1, with D unclear. V was pared by 3 bases and J by 1 base, with 6 bases between. CDR1 and CDR2 (germline): MNHEY, SVGAGI. The CDR3 sequence is 13 residues long. CDR3 amino acids: CASSYRRNTEAFF. The CDR3 DNA reads TGTGCCAGCAGTTATCGGAGGAACACTGAAGCTTTCTTT.

The J gene is TRBJ1-5, the V gene TRBV18, with 9 bases lining up with TRBD1. The CDR3 covers 17 residues. Germline V gene lookup returns CDR1 KGHSH and CDR2 LQKENI. The V segment lost 3 bases and the J segment 9 bases; nucleotides outside the gene matches: 15. The CDR3 DNA reads TGTGCCAGCTCACCCCGGAACAAACAGGGGGCCCATTTGCCCCAGCATTTT. This gives the protein CASSPRNKQGAHLPQHF. Full variable domain (remainder filled in from reference TRBV18 and TRBJ1-5): NAGVMQNPRHLVRRRGQEARLRCSPMKGHSHVYWYRQLPEEGLKFMVYLQKENIIDESGMPKERFSAEFPKEGPSILRIQQVVRGDSAAYFCASSPRNKQGAHLPQHFGDGTRLSIL.

This chain uses TRBV5-1 with TRBJ1-4, with a weak D call TRBD1 (5 bases). CDR1 is SGHRS and CDR2 is YFSETQ in the germline V gene. The V and J ends lost 7 bases and 4 bases respectively, with 14 bases between them. The CDR3 is 14 residues long. This CDR3 reads CASPPLGLNEKLFF. Written as DNA, the CDR3 is TGCGCCAGCCCTCCATTGGGGCTTAATGAAAAACTGTTTTTT. The full variable domain, in which reference TRBV5-1 and TRBJ1-4 provide the parts outside the CDR3, is KAGVTQTPRYLIKTRGQQVTLSCSPISGHRSVSWYQQTPGQGLQFLFEYFSETQRNKGNFPGRFSGRQFSNSRSEMNVSTLELGDSALYLCASPPLGLNEKLFFGSGTQLSVL.

The chain is built from TRBV4-2 and TRBJ2-7, with 7 bases matching TRBD2. The V gene's germline CDR1 is LGHNA and CDR2 YNFKEQ. CDR3 length: 14 residues. Trimming took 2 bases from V and 2 from J; bases not matched to a gene: 3. CDR3 bases: TGTGCCAGCAGCCAACCTGGGACTACCTACGAGCAGTACTTC. Residues: CASSQPGTTYEQYF.

The V and J genes are TRBV5-5 and TRBJ1-1; the D is unclear. The germline V gene has CDR1 SGHKS and CDR2 YYEKEE (reference sequence). The CDR3 is made up of 15 amino acids. V lost 3 bases, J lost 1 base, and 13 bases lay in between. The CDR3 sequence: CASSWVQRRNTEAFF. CDR3 DNA sequence: TGTGCCAGCAGCTGGGTACAGAGAAGGAACACTGAAGCTTTCTTT. The full variable domain, with the rest looked up from reference TRBV5-5 and TRBJ1-1, is DAGVTQSPTHLIKTRGQQVTLRCSPISGHKSVSWYQQVLGQGPQFIFQYYEKEERGRGNFPDRFSARQFPNYSSELNVNALLLGDSALYLCASSWVQRRNTEAFFGQGTRLTVV.

The V and J genes are TRBV11-1 and TRBJ1-4; tentatively, D is TRBD1 (5 bases). V lost 5 bases to trimming and J lost 5 bases, with 15 bases between them. The CDR3 totals 15 residues. CDR1 is SGHAT, CDR2 FQDESV, per germline (reference sequence). The CDR3 protein is CASSDPRGVNEKLFF. DNA of the CDR3: TGTGCCAGCAGCGACCCTCGGGGCGTGAATGAAAAACTGTTTTTT. Full variable domain (rest looked up from reference TRBV11-1 and TRBJ1-4): EAEVAQSPRYKITEKSQAVAFWCDPISGHATLYWYRQILGQGPELLVQFQDESVVDDSQLPKDRFSAERLKGVDSTLKIQPAELGDSAMYLCASSDPRGVNEKLFFGSGTQLSVL.